This TCR beta chain was found in a study of blood T cell repertoires in COVID-19. CDR3 length: 11 amino acids. The V gene lost 1 base and the J gene lost 6 bases, with 3 bases spanning the gap. The germline gives CDR1 LNHDA, CDR2 SQIVND (reference sequence). The assay was immunoSEQ multiplex PCR, and TCRdb's table has in-frame clones only and misses some. This sample yields hundreds of thousands of clones, of which 85% to 90% are seen a single time; about 1.8% belongs to the top ten. This clone occurred once. This chain links TRBV19 with TRBJ1-1; D gene unclear. This receptor was taken from a woman aged 18 to 35 with acute COVID-19. Sequenced input: PBMCs or T cells enriched from blood (not recorded which). The CDR3 reads CASSIGAEAFF. As DNA, the CDR3 is TGTGCCAGTAGTATAGGAGCTGAAGCTTTCTTT.